A single sample gave rise to the 20 T cell receptor beta chains below, sequenced in a study of metastatic and nonmetastatic thyroid tumors. TCRdb re-analyzed the PCR reads through MiXCR. Among roughly 70,000 clones, less than 20% were seen once, and the ten largest hold over 10%. Until they underwent thyroid surgery, no patient had received any treatment. Sequences were obtained from blood. Every receptor here comes from a female donor with papillary thyroid cancer or a benign thyroid nodule (not recorded which). Some clones in this sample may be carry-over from other donors' samples.

This clone was counted many times. The V gene is TRBV3-1, the J gene TRBJ1-1; 7 bases align to TRBD1. Looked up from germline, CDR1 is LGHDT and CDR2 is YNNKEL (reference sequence). With V trimmed by 0 bases and J by 5 bases, 6 bases remained unmatched. CDR3 length equals 15 residues. CDR3 in DNA: TGTGCCAGCAGCCAAGAAGGAGGGGGCAAGACTGAAGCTTTCTTT. As protein: CASSQEGGGKTEAFF.

This clone was observed a few times. This sequence joins TRBV6-4 and TRBJ1-6; 8 nucleotides align to TRBD1. This CDR3 has 16 amino acids. Losses at the gene ends were 0 bases for V and 7 bases for J; bases not matched to a gene: 5. Germline CDR1 reads MRHNA; CDR2 reads SNTAGT. This CDR3 is CASSDSPGTGNSPLHF. For the CDR3, the DNA is TGTGCCAGCAGTGACTCTCCCGGGACAGGAAATTCACCCCTCCACTTT.

The CDR3 is CSARSLLRTKKGELFF. CDR3 DNA sequence: TGCAGTGCTAGATCTTTATTGCGGACAAAGAAAGGAGAACTGTTTTTT. The genes are TRBV20-1 and TRBJ1-4; a weak D match, TRBD1 (5 bases). Germline CDR1 is DFQATT and CDR2 is SNEGSKA (reference sequence). CDR3 length equals 16 residues. The V gene lost 2 bases and the J gene lost 12 bases, with 25 bases spanning the gap.

This clone is labeled as medium-sized (0.01 to 0.1%). The V and J genes are TRBV6-4 and TRBJ2-6; D perhaps matches TRBD1 (5 bases). CDR1 MRHNA and CDR2 SNTAGT come from the germline V gene. CDR3 length: 16 amino acids. V was pared by 5 bases and J by 0 bases, with 11 bases between. CDR3 loop: CASSPTGDSGANVLTF. The CDR3 DNA reads as TGTGCCAGCAGTCCTACAGGAGACTCTGGGGCCAACGTCCTGACTTTC.

This clone was observed many times. The V call is TRBV10-3, the J call TRBJ1-5, with a weak D call TRBD1 (5 bases). Trimming took off 6 bases at V and 5 bases at J, with 11 bases between the two ends. Looked up from germline, CDR1 is ENHRY and CDR2 is SYGVKD. This CDR3 is built from 13 residues. The chain's CDR3 is CAISSGDYQPQHF. The CDR3 region has the DNA TGTGCCATCAGCTCGGGGGATTATCAGCCCCAGCATTTT.

The table lists this clone with many counts. The chain links TRBV13 to TRBJ2-7; D is perhaps TRBD2 (6 bases). This CDR3 comprises 15 residues. Trimming cost V 2 bases and J 4 bases, with 15 bases left between them. CDR1 and CDR2 (germline): PRHDT, FYEKMQ (reference sequence). Written as DNA, the CDR3 is TGTGCCAGCAGCTTATGGAGGGGCGCGGGATACGAGCAGTACTTC. Its translation: CASSLWRGAGYEQYF.

This clone was observed at least ten times. Other DNA sequences in the same sample also yield this CDR3. This chain links TRBV19 with TRBJ1-5; D unclear. Trimming took off 5 bases at V and 1 base at J, with 6 bases between the two ends. This CDR3 region has 13 residues. The germline gives CDR1 LNHDA, CDR2 SQIVND (reference sequence). CDR3 coding DNA: TGTGCCAGTAGTCCCTTGAGCAATCAGCCCCAGCATTTT. It translates to CASSPLSNQPQHF.

This clone was counted only a few times. This sequence joins TRBV7-9 and TRBJ2-7; D possibly corresponds to TRBD2 (5 bases). Trimming took off 4 bases at V and 3 bases at J, with 7 bases between the two ends. The CDR3 is 12 amino acids. Per germline, CDR1 SEHNR and CDR2 FQNEAQ (reference sequence). The CDR3 bases are TGTGCCAGCAGCTCCGACTACTACGAGCAGTACTTC. It is translated as CASSSDYYEQYF.

The chain is built from TRBV19 and TRBJ1-1; 7 nucleotides line up with TRBD1. Unmatched junction bases numbered 12, after V lost 9 bases and J lost 2 bases. Germline V gene data show CDR1 as LNHDA and CDR2 as SQIVND (reference sequence). The CDR3 spans 15 residues. The CDR3 reads CASSRQGGLNTEAFF. DNA of the CDR3: TGTGCCAGCAGCAGACAGGGCGGATTAAACACTGAAGCTTTCTTT.

This clone was observed at least ten times. This chain connects TRBV9 to TRBJ1-2; D is unresolved. CDR3 size: 14 residues. V lost 4 bases to trimming and J lost 4 bases, with 14 bases between them. Germline V CDR1 and CDR2: SGDLS, YYNGEE. CDR3 DNA sequence: TGTGCCAGCAGCCCAGCAAGTATCTTCTATGGCTACACCTTC. Translation gives CASSPASIFYGYTF.

V gene TRBV14 combines with J gene TRBJ2-1; a weak D match, TRBD1 (6 bases). The CDR3 contains 16 residues. CDR1 is SGHDN, CDR2 FVKESK, per germline. V was trimmed by 4 bases and J by 2 bases, leaving 15 bases between them. CDR3 sequence: CASSRHDRMAYNEQFF. CDR3 nucleotide sequence: TGTGCCAGCAGCCGACACGACAGGATGGCCTACAATGAGCAGTTCTTC.

This clone was seen ten or more times. The chain couples TRBV6-1 to TRBJ1-1; D not resolved. CDR3 length equals 16 residues. V lost 5 bases to trimming and J lost 0 bases, with 16 bases between them. CDR1 MNHNS and CDR2 SASEGT come from the germline V gene. CDR3: CASSRGEGRMNTEAFF. The CDR3 nucleotides read TGTGCCAGCAGTCGAGGAGAGGGCAGAATGAACACTGAAGCTTTCTTT.

At least ten counts were recorded for this clone. The V and J genes are TRBV10-1 and TRBJ2-3, with D unresolved. CDR3 size: 15 residues. Germline CDR1 WNHNN, CDR2 SYGVQD (reference sequence). V gave up 0 bases and J gave up 1 base, with 8 bases separating them. The CDR3 DNA reads TGCGCCAGCAGTGAGTCGACTGGACGCACAGATACGCAGTATTTT. Translated: CASSESTGRTDTQYF.

This clone has at least ten counts. This chain uses TRBV10-3 with TRBJ1-3; perhaps TRBD1 as D (5 bases). Per the germline V gene, CDR1 is ENHRY and CDR2 is SYGVKD. The CDR3 has 12 amino acids. V was pared by 11 bases and J by 4 bases, with 12 bases between. The CDR3 DNA follows: TGTGCCGCAGTGGGGGAAGGAAACACCATATATTTT. Translating it yields CAAVGEGNTIYF.

This clone was picked up many times. This chain uses TRBV27 with TRBJ2-2, with a weak D call TRBD2 (5 bases). The germline gives CDR1 MNHEY, CDR2 SMNVEV (reference sequence). The CDR3 is 14 residues long. V gave up 2 bases and J gave up 4 bases, with 8 bases separating them. CDR3 bases: TGTGCCAGCAGTTTAGAGGGCCCCACCGGGGAGCTGTTTTTT. Protein sequence: CASSLEGPTGELFF.

The CDR3 DNA reads as TGTGCCAGCAGCTTGGCGGCAGCTGATAGCAATCAGCCCCAGCATTTT. Encoded protein: CASSLAAADSNQPQHF. The rearrangement joins TRBV5-5 to TRBJ1-5; D is unclear. The germline V gene has CDR1 SGHKS and CDR2 YYEKEE (reference sequence). Trimming pared 0 bases from V and 0 bases from J, leaving 10 bases between. The CDR3 totals 16 residues. Using reference TRBV5-5 and TRBJ1-5 for the parts outside the CDR3, the full variable domain is DAGVTQSPTHLIKTRGQQVTLRCSPISGHKSVSWYQQVLGQGPQFIFQYYEKEERGRGNFPDRFSARQFPNYSSELNVNALLLGDSALYLCASSLAAADSNQPQHFGDGTRLSIL.

A few counts support this clone. V is TRBV27 and J is TRBJ1-1; D may be TRBD1 (5 bases). The CDR3 runs 14 residues. Germline V lookup: CDR1 MNHEY, CDR2 SMNVEV (reference sequence). V gave up 6 bases and J gave up 1 base, with 12 bases separating them. The CDR3 nucleotides read TGTGCCAGCAGATACAGGTTAGGGAACACTGAAGCTTTCTTT. It translates to CASRYRLGNTEAFF.

The CDR3 sequence: CASSLAGERGRREQYF. The CDR3 region has the DNA TGCGCCAGCAGCTTGGCCGGGGAGAGGGGGCGCCGGGAGCAGTACTTC. The chain couples TRBV5-1 to TRBJ2-7; 7 positions match TRBD1. J lost 7 bases, V lost 0 bases, and 13 bases had no gene match. The CDR3 is 16 residues long. CDR1 and CDR2 from the germline V gene are SGHRS and YFSETQ. The full variable domain, in which reference TRBV5-1 and TRBJ2-7 provide the parts outside the CDR3, is KAGVTQTPRYLIKTRGQQVTLSCSPISGHRSVSWYQQTPGQGLQFLFEYFSETQRNKGNFPGRFSGRQFSNSRSEMNVSTLELGDSALYLCASSLAGERGRREQYFGPGTRLTVT.

This clone was seen at least ten times. V is TRBV28 and J is TRBJ1-6; D not resolved. Trimming took 5 bases from V and 8 from J, leaving 7 bases between them. The CDR3 loop spans 12 amino acids. Germline values: CDR1 MDHEN, CDR2 SYDVKM. CDR3: CASSPRYSPLHF. Written as DNA, the CDR3 is TGTGCCAGCAGTCCACGATATTCACCCCTCCACTTT.

This clone was recorded many times. This chain joins TRBV12-3 or TRBV12-4 and TRBJ2-5; D unresolved. CDR3 length: 13 residues. Trimming shortened V by 6 bases and J by 1 base, and 9 bases separated the two germline ends. The CDR3 DNA follows: TGTGCCAGCAGCCCCGGAATCCAAGAGACCCAGTACTTC. It is translated as CASSPGIQETQYF.